This T cell receptor beta chain stems from a study of T cell responses to AZD1222 COVID-19 vaccine. Trimming left V 7 bases short and J 2 bases short, with 12 bases between. This CDR3 is built from 13 residues. CDR1 and CDR2 from the germline V gene are SGHAT and FQNNGV. The protocol was immunoSEQ multiplex PCR, while the TCRdb copy is restricted to in-frame clones and leaves out a portion. The profile covers about 110,000 clones, with about nine tenths appearing a single time and about 8.3% taken by the ten largest. The specimen comprised peripheral blood, sampled on day 0 of AZD1222 vaccination. The source of this sequence is an adult in good health. The V call is TRBV11-2, the J call TRBJ2-7; D ambiguous. In DNA form, the CDR3 reads TGTGCCAGCACACCCGCCTTCGCCTACGAGCAGTACTTC. Its protein product is CASTPAFAYEQYF.